Shown below are 24 T cell receptor beta chains from a single sample sequenced in a study of cytomegalovirus exposure and HLA in healthy donors (dated by TCRdb to the late 2010s). The library was obtained by the immunoSEQ multiplex PCR assay. The multiplex PCR relied on a mix of 60 forward primers for TCR Vbeta segments and 13 reverse primers for TCR Jbeta segments. TCRdb took this table from immuneACCESS and kept in-frame rearrangements with V and J called. Such tables lack part of the clones; where checked against another copy, unresolved V genes explain under half of the gap, and the rest is unexplained. The sample table contains over 65,000 clones; only one count was recorded for about 81% of them. Of the sample, around 7% falls within the top ten clones. Sequencing was performed on PBMCs. The receptors shown here come from a human donor in good health.

This chain joins TRBV11-2 and TRBJ1-1; D is ambiguous. Trimming stripped 4 bases from V and 1 base from J, with 7 bases between. CDR3 size: 13 residues. Germline V CDR1 and CDR2: SGHAT, FQNNGV. DNA for the CDR3: TGTGCCAGCAGCTATACAAGGAACACTGAAGCTTTCTTT. Protein sequence: CASSYTRNTEAFF.

CDR3 nucleotides: TGTGCCAGCAGCTTTAGTGGGGCTGGGGACATTCAGTACTTC. It translates to CASSFSGAGDIQYF. This sequence joins TRBV7-6 and TRBJ2-4; D possibly corresponds to TRBD1 (5 bases). This CDR3 is 14 amino acids long. V dropped 3 bases and J dropped 8 bases, with 14 bases sitting between them. The germline V gene has CDR1 SGHVS and CDR2 FNYEAQ.

The rearrangement links TRBV27 to TRBJ1-2; perhaps TRBD1 as D (5 bases). The CDR3 contains 13 residues. Germline CDR1 and CDR2: MNHEY and SMNVEV (reference sequence). Trimming took 6 bases from V and 8 from J, leaving 16 bases between them. This chain's CDR3 is CASRTPQGRGYTF. The DNA of the CDR3 is TGTGCCAGCAGGACGCCCCAGGGAAGAGGCTACACCTTC.

Note on this clone: This specimen includes other DNA sequences encoding the same CDR3. The chain employs TRBV4-1 and TRBJ1-6, with D possibly matching TRBD1 (6 bases). The CDR3 has 15 amino acids. Germline assignment: CDR1 MGHRA and CDR2 YSYEKL. With 0 bases removed from V and 5 bases from J, the gap between germline ends came to 8 bases. The CDR3 DNA sequence: TGCGCCAGCAGCCAAGATGGACAGAATAATTCACCCCTCCACTTT. It yields the protein CASSQDGQNNSPLHF.

This clone has only one observation. This chain joins TRBV27 and TRBJ2-2; 10 bases agree with TRBD1. The CDR3 is 15 residues long. Losses at the gene ends were 5 bases for V and 4 bases for J; bases not matched to a gene: 4. The V gene's germline CDR1 is MNHEY and CDR2 SMNVEV (reference sequence). The chain's CDR3 is CASSDRGRGTGELFF. CDR3 sequence (DNA): TGTGCCAGCAGTGACAGGGGGCGCGGCACCGGGGAGCTGTTTTTT.

This chain links TRBV5-1 with TRBJ1-5; TRBD1 is a possible D gene (6 bases). The CDR3 has 15 amino acids. Germline CDR1 and CDR2: SGHRS and YFSETQ. The V end lost 0 bases, the J end lost 2 bases, and 9 bases lay between the germline ends. CDR3 nucleotides: TGCGCCAGCAGCTTGGAGGGGGATGGCAATCAGCCCCAGCATTTT. It translates to CASSLEGDGNQPQHF.

The chain couples TRBV7-2 to TRBJ1-2, with D possibly being TRBD1 (6 bases). Per the germline V gene, CDR1 is SGHTA and CDR2 is FQGNSA. The CDR3 is 15 residues long. Trimming removed 1 base from V and 0 bases from J, with 9 bases in between. The CDR3 sequence: CASSLDRVANYGYTF. In nucleotides, the CDR3 is TGTGCCAGCAGCTTAGACAGGGTAGCTAACTATGGCTACACCTTC.

V and J are TRBV28 and TRBJ2-7, with 8 bases matching TRBD2. The CDR3 runs to 15 residues. Germline trimming cut 2 bases from V and 2 bases from J; bases unmatched to any gene: 5. In germline, CDR1 is MDHEN, CDR2 SYDVKM. This chain's CDR3 is CASSLRGGRTYEQYF. The CDR3 bases are TGTGCCAGCAGTTTACGGGGGGGAAGGACCTACGAGCAGTACTTC.

This chain joins TRBV15 and TRBJ2-7; D ambiguous. V shed 2 bases and J shed 3 bases, with 11 bases lying between them. Germline V gene sequence: CDR1 LNHNV, CDR2 YYDKDF (reference sequence). This CDR3 region has 14 residues. In DNA form, the CDR3 reads TGTGCCACCAGCAGAAGAGAAGTAAACTACGAGCAGTACTTC. This gives the protein CATSRREVNYEQYF.

The chain couples TRBV7-2 to TRBJ1-3; D is unclear. Germline V gives CDR1 SGHTA, CDR2 FQGNSA. Deletions cut 1 base from V and 5 bases from J, with 3 bases between. The CDR3 runs 12 residues. This chain's CDR3 is CASSLDRNTIYF. The CDR3, as DNA: TGTGCCAGCAGCTTAGACAGAAACACCATATATTTT.

In nucleotides, the CDR3 is TGTGCCAGCAGCCACGGCGGCGAGCCCAATGAAAAACTGTTTTTT. Translating gives CASSHGGEPNEKLFF. V gene TRBV9 combines with J gene TRBJ1-4, with unresolved D. Trimming removed 4 bases at V and 5 bases at J, with 15 bases between. The CDR3 length is 15 residues. CDR1 and CDR2 from the germline V gene are SGDLS and YYNGEE.

In its sample, this clone was seen a few times. The chain has TRBV9 and TRBJ1-2; D is unclear. The germline gives CDR1 SGDLS, CDR2 YYNGEE. The ends were cut back, 3 bases at V and 4 bases at J, with 4 bases in the middle. There are 11 residues in the CDR3. This chain's CDR3 is CASSALYGYTF. CDR3 sequence (DNA): TGTGCCAGCAGCGCCCTCTATGGCTACACCTTC.

The V call is TRBV11-1, the J call TRBJ2-1, with 7 positions matching TRBD1. In germline, CDR1 is SGHAT, CDR2 FQDESV (reference sequence). Germline trimming cut 2 bases from V and 3 bases from J; bases unmatched to any gene: 10. This CDR3 region has 17 residues. CDR3 in amino acids: CASSLTGAIPLYNEQFF. CDR3 sequence (DNA): TGTGCCAGCAGCTTAACAGGGGCAATCCCTCTCTACAATGAGCAGTTCTTC.

The genes are TRBV5-1 and TRBJ2-2, with a tentative D call TRBD1 (6 bases). CDR1 and CDR2 (germline): SGHRS, YFSETQ. Trimming took 4 bases from V and 0 from J, leaving 10 bases between them. The CDR3 runs 15 residues. CDR3 DNA: TGCGCCAGCAGCGTGGGGACATCGAACACCGGGGAGCTGTTTTTT. Amino acids: CASSVGTSNTGELFF. Full variable domain (outside the CDR3, taken from reference TRBV5-1 and TRBJ2-2): KAGVTQTPRYLIKTRGQQVTLSCSPISGHRSVSWYQQTPGQGLQFLFEYFSETQRNKGNFPGRFSGRQFSNSRSEMNVSTLELGDSALYLCASSVGTSNTGELFFGEGSRLTVL.

This clone has just one count. The chain joins TRBV6-1 to TRBJ2-2, with TRBD1 matching 8 bases. Trimming cost V 6 bases and J 8 bases; bases outside gene matches: 5. CDR3 length: 13 residues. Germline V gives CDR1 MNHNS, CDR2 SASEGT. The CDR3 coding sequence is TGTGCCAGCAGGGGACAGGTCCTTGGGGAGCTGTTTTTT. Its protein product is CASRGQVLGELFF.

The chain has TRBV9 and TRBJ1-5; a possible D gene is TRBD1 (5 bases). This CDR3 is 14 amino acids long. CDR1 is SGDLS, CDR2 YYNGEE, per germline. Trimming took 4 bases from V and 4 from J, leaving 12 bases between them. The CDR3 protein is CASSPHGGNQPQHF. DNA of the CDR3: TGTGCCAGCAGCCCTCATGGGGGGAATCAGCCCCAGCATTTT.

The chain employs TRBV7-3 and TRBJ2-1, with 8 bases aligning to TRBD2. Germline CDR1 SGHTA, CDR2 FQGTGA. This CDR3 has 16 residues. V gave up 5 bases and J gave up 4 bases; unmatched junction bases: 10. The CDR3 is CASSLPLGGGYNEQFF. The CDR3 DNA reads TGTGCCAGCAGCCTCCCACTCGGGGGGGGATACAATGAGCAGTTCTTC.

The rearrangement joins TRBV2 to TRBJ2-2; D may be TRBD2 (5 bases). The germline V gene has CDR1 SNHLY and CDR2 FYNNEI. This CDR3 is built from 16 residues. V was trimmed by 0 bases and J by 0 bases, leaving 8 bases between them. In nucleotides, the CDR3 is TGTGCCAGCAGTGAAGCGCGGGCAGCGAACACCGGGGAGCTGTTTTTT. The encoded protein is CASSEARAANTGELFF.

The chain links TRBV29-1 to TRBJ2-7; D is uncertain. The CDR3 has 13 residues. V was pared by 2 bases and J by 3 bases, with 11 bases between. Germline CDR1 SQVTM, CDR2 ANQGSEA. The CDR3 DNA sequence: TGCAGCGTTGAAAACAGTGGGTTCTACGAGCAGTACTTC. Amino acid sequence: CSVENSGFYEQYF.

The V gene is TRBV7-8, the J gene TRBJ2-5; 7 bases are a match to TRBD2. Germline V gives CDR1 SGHVS, CDR2 FQNEAQ. Unmatched junction bases numbered 13, after V lost 5 bases and J lost 1 base. The CDR3 has 17 amino acids. The CDR3 spells CASSPKLATGGQETQYF. The CDR3 DNA sequence: TGTGCCAGCAGCCCAAAGTTGGCCACGGGGGGCCAAGAGACCCAGTACTTC.

The J gene is TRBJ2-7, the V gene TRBV27; no clear D gene. Germline CDR1 and CDR2: MNHEY and SMNVEV (reference sequence). Between the trimmed V and J ends, which lost 0 bases and 6 bases, there was a span of 9 bases. The CDR3 length is 13 residues. The CDR3 is CASSLSLVAEQYF. In DNA, the CDR3 is TGTGCCAGCAGTTTATCCCTTGTGGCCGAGCAGTACTTC.

The rearrangement joins TRBV4-1 to TRBJ1-4, with 9 bases fitting TRBD1. V gave up 7 bases and J gave up 2 bases; unmatched junction bases: 5. There are 15 residues in the CDR3. Germline assignment: CDR1 MGHRA and CDR2 YSYEKL. The CDR3 DNA is TGCGCCAGCAACCCGACAGGGGGGACTAATGAAAAACTGTTTTTT. Protein product: CASNPTGGTNEKLFF.

This clone was seen a few times. This chain uses TRBV11-2 with TRBJ1-2; TRBD1 aligns across 7 bases. The CDR3 loop spans 13 amino acids. The V gene end was trimmed by 1 base and the J gene end by 4 bases; junction bases not matched to a gene: 0. From germline, CDR1 is SGHAT and CDR2 FQNNGV. CDR3 in amino acids: CASSLGTGYGYTF. The DNA of the CDR3 is TGTGCCAGCAGCTTAGGGACAGGCTATGGCTACACCTTC.

This chain connects TRBV6-5 to TRBJ2-5; tentatively, D is TRBD2 (6 bases). The CDR3 contains 14 residues. Germline values: CDR1 MNHEY, CDR2 SVGAGI. Trimming left V 4 bases short and J 5 bases short, with 14 bases between. The CDR3 DNA reads TGTGCCAGCAGTTTCGGGGGTGGTAGGGAGACCCAGTACTTC. Protein: CASSFGGGRETQYF.